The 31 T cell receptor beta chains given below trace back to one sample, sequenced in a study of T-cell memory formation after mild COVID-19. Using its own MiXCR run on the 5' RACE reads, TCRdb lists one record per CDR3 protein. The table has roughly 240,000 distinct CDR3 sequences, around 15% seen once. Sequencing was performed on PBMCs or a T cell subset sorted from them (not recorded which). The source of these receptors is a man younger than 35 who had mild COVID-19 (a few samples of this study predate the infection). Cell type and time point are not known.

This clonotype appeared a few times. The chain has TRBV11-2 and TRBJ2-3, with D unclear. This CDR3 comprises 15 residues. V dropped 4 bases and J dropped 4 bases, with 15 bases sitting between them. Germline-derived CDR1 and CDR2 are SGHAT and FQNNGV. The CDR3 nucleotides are TGTGCCAGCAGCTCCTTCAAAAGACTTGCAGATACGCAGTATTTT. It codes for CASSSFKRLADTQYF.

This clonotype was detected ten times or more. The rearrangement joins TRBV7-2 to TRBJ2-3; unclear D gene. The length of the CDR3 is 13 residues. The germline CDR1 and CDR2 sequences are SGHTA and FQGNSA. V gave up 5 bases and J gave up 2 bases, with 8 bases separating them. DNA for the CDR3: TGTGCCAGCAGCGTGCAGTCCACAGATACGCAGTATTTT. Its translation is CASSVQSTDTQYF.

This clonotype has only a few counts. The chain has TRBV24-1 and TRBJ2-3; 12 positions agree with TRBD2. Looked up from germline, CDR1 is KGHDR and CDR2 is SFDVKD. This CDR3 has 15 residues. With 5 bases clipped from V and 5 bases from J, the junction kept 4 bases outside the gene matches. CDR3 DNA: TGTGCCACCAGTGGGACTAGCGGGGAGGAAGATACGCAGTATTTT. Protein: CATSGTSGEEDTQYF.

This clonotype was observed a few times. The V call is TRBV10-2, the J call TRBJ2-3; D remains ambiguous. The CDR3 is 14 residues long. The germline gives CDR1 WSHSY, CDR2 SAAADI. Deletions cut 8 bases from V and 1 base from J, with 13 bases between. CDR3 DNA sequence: TGCGCCAGCCTGGGAAACTCCGGCACAGATACGCAGTATTTT. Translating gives CASLGNSGTDTQYF.

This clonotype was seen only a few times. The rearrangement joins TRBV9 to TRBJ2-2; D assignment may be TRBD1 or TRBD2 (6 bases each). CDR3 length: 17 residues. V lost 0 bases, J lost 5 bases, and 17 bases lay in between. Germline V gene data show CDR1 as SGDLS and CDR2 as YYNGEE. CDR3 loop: CASSVVGSGALTGELFF. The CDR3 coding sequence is TGTGCCAGCAGCGTAGTCGGTTCGGGGGCCCTTACCGGGGAGCTGTTTTTT.

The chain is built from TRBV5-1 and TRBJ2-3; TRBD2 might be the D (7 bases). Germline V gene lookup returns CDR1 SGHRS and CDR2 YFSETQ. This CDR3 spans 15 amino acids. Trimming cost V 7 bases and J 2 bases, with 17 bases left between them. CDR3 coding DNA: TGCGCCAGCCAAGATTGGGGGGGGCCCACAGATACGCAGTATTTT. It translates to CASQDWGGPTDTQYF. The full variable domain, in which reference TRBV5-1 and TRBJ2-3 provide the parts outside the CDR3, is KAGVTQTPRYLIKTRGQQVTLSCSPISGHRSVSWYQQTPGQGLQFLFEYFSETQRNKGNFPGRFSGRQFSNSRSEMNVSTLELGDSALYLCASQDWGGPTDTQYFGPGTRLTVL.

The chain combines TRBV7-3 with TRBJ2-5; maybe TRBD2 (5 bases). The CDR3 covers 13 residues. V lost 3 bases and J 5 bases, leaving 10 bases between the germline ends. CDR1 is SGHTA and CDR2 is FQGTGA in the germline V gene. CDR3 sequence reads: CASSFGSGETQYF. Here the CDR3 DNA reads TGTGCCAGCAGCTTTGGGTCGGGGGAGACCCAGTACTTC.

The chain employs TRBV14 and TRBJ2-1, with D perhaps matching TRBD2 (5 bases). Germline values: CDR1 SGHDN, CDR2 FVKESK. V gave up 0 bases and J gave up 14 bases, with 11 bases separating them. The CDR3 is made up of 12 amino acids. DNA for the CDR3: TGTGCCAGCAGCCAAGACAGGAGCGGAGAGTTCTTC. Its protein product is CASSQDRSGEFF.

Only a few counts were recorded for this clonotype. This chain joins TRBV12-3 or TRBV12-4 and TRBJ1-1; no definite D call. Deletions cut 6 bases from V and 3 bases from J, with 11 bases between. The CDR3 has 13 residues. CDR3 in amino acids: CASSPGVDTEAFF. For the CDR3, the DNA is TGTGCCAGCAGCCCCGGGGTGGACACTGAAGCTTTCTTT.

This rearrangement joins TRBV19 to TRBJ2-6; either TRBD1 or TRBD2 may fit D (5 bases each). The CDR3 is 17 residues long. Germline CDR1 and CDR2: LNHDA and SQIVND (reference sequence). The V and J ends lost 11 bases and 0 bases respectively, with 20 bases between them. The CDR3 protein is CASNHRGGFSGANVLTF. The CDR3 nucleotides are TGTGCCTCGAACCACCGGGGCGGATTCTCTGGGGCCAACGTCCTGACTTTC.

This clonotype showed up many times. Here the CDR3 reads CASSWSDRTEAFF. The CDR3 DNA follows: TGTGCCAGCAGTTGGTCAGATCGGACTGAAGCTTTCTTT. V usage is TRBV6-2 or TRBV6-3 and J usage is TRBJ1-1; D uncertain. The CDR3 runs 13 residues. V dropped 4 bases and J dropped 5 bases, with 11 bases sitting between them. The germline V gene has CDR1 MNHEY and CDR2 SVGEGT.

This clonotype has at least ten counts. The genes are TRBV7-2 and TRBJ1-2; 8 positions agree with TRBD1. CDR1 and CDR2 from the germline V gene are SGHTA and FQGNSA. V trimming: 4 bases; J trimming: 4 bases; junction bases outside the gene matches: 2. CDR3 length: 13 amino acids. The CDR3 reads CASSSGQGYGYTF. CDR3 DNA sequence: TGTGCCAGCAGCTCAGGACAGGGCTATGGCTACACCTTC.

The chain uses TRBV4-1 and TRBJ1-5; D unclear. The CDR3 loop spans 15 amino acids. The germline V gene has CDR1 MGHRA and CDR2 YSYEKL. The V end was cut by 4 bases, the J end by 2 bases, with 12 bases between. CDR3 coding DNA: TGCGCCAGCAGCCCGACTTCTCAGGGCAATCAGCCCCAGCATTTT. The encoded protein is CASSPTSQGNQPQHF.

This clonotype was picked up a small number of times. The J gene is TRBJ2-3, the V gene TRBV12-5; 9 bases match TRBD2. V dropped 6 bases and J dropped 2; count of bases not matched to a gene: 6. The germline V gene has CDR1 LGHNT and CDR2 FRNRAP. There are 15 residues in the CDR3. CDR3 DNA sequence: TGTGCTAGTGGCTTGACTAGCGGAGTCACAGATACGCAGTATTTT. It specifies CASGLTSGVTDTQYF.

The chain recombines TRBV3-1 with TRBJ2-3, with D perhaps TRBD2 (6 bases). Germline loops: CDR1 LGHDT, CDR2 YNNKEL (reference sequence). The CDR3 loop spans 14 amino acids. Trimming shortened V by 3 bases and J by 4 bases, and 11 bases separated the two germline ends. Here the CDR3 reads CASSQGGRADTQYF. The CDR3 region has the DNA TGTGCCAGCAGCCAGGGGGGTAGGGCAGATACGCAGTATTTT.

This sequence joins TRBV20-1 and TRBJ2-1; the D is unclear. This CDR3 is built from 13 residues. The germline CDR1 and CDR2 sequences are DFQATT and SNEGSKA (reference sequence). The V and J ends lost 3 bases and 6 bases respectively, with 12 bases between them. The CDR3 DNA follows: TGCAGTGCTAGTTCTGGGAAGGGCAATGAGCAGTTCTTC. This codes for CSASSGKGNEQFF.

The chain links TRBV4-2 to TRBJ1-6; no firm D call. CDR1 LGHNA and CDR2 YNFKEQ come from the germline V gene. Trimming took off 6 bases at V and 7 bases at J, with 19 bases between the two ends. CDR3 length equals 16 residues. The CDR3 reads CASRHYLASNNSPLHF. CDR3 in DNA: TGTGCCAGCAGGCACTACCTGGCCAGTAACAATTCACCCCTCCACTTT.

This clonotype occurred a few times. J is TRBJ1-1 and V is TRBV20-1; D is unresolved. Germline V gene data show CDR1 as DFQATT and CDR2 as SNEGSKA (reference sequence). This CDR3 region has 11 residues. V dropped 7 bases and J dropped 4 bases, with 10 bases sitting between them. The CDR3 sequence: CSGQGSTEAFF. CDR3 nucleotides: TGCAGTGGTCAAGGGTCCACTGAAGCTTTCTTT.

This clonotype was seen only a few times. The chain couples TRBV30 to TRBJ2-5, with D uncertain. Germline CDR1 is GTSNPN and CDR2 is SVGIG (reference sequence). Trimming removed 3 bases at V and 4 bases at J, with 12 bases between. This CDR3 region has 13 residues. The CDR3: CAWRPPTGETQYF. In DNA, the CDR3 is TGTGCCTGGAGGCCCCCGACTGGAGAGACCCAGTACTTC.

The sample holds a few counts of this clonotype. The CDR3 nucleotides read TGCAGCGTCCCGGGACAGGGGGCCATTACCTACACTGAAGCTTTCTTT. Residues: CSVPGQGAITYTEAFF. The chain joins TRBV29-1 to TRBJ1-1, with TRBD1 matching over 12 bases. The CDR3 sequence is 16 residues long. Germline V gives CDR1 SQVTM, CDR2 ANQGSEA. After removal of 6 bases from V and 3 bases from J, the junction contained 11 bases not matched to a gene.

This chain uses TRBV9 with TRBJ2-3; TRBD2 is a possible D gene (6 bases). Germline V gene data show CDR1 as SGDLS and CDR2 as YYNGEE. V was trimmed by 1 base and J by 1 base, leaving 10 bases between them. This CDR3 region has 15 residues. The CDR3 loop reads CASSVFSSGTDTQYF. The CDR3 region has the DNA TGTGCCAGCAGCGTATTTTCTAGCGGCACAGATACGCAGTATTTT.

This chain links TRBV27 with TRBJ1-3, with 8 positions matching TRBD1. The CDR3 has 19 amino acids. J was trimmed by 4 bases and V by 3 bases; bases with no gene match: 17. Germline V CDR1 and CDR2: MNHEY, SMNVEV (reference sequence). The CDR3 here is CASSFHSPRTGNQGNTIYF. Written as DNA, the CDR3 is TGTGCCAGCAGTTTCCACTCACCTCGGACAGGGAACCAGGGAAACACCATATATTTT.

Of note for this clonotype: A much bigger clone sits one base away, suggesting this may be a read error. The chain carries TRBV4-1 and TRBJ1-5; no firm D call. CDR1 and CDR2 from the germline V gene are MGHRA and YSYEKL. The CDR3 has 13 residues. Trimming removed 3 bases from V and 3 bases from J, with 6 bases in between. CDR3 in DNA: TGCGCCAGCAGCCACCGCGTCAATCAGCCCCAGCATTTT. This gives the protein CASSHRVNQPQHF.

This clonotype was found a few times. The CDR3 region has the DNA TGCGCCAGCAGCCAGGCCGGGACAGCCAGTTTGAAACTGTTTTTT. Protein product: CASSQAGTASLKLFF. The rearrangement links TRBV4-1 to TRBJ1-4, with 7 bases lining up with TRBD1. The CDR3 spans 15 residues. CDR1 is MGHRA and CDR2 is YSYEKL in the germline V gene. With 3 bases clipped from V and 11 bases from J, the junction kept 12 bases outside the gene matches.

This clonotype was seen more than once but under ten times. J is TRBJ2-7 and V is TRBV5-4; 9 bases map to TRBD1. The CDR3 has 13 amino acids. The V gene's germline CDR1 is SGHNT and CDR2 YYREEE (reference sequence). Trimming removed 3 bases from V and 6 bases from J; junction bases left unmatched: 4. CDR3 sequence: CASSWGTGSEQYF. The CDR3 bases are TGTGCCAGCAGCTGGGGGACAGGGAGCGAGCAGTACTTC.

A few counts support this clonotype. CDR3 residues: CASSQDPSGGGNEQFF. DNA for the CDR3: TGCGCCAGCAGCCAAGACCCTAGCGGGGGGGGAAATGAGCAGTTCTTC. The J gene is TRBJ2-1, the V gene TRBV4-1, with 12 bases lining up with TRBD2. Germline V gives CDR1 MGHRA, CDR2 YSYEKL. The CDR3 covers 16 residues. The junction had 4 bases not matched to a gene; V was cut back by 0 bases and J by 7 bases.

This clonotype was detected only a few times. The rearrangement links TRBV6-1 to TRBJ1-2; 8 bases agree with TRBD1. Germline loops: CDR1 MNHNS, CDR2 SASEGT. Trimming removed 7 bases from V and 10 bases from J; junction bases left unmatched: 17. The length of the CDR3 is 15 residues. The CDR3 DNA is TGTGCCAGCACTCGGACAGGGCACTTGAGGTGGGACTACACCTTC. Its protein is CASTRTGHLRWDYTF.

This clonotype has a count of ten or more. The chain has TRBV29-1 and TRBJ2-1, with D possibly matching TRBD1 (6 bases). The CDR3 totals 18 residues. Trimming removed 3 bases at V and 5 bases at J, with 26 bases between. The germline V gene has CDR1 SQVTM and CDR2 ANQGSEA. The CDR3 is CSVEGPKYPWTANNEQFF. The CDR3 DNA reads TGCAGCGTTGAGGGTCCCAAATATCCATGGACAGCCAACAATGAGCAGTTCTTC.

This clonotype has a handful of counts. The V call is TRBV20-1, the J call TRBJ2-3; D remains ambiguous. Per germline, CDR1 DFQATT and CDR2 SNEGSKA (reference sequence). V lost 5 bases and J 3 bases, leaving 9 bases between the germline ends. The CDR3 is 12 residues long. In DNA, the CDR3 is TGCAGTGCTGGCAAGGAGACAGATACGCAGTATTTT. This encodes CSAGKETDTQYF.

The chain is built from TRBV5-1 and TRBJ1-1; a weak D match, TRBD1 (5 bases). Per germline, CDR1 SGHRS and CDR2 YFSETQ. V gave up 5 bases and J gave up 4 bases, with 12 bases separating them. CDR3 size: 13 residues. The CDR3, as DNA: TGCGCCAGCAGTGACGGGGGGATCACTGAAGCTTTCTTT. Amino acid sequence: CASSDGGITEAFF.

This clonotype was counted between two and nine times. The DNA of the CDR3 is TGTGCCAGCTCACCGAGGAACAGGGGCTCCCTTCGTGCTGGAAACACCATATATTTT. This codes for CASSPRNRGSLRAGNTIYF. V gene TRBV18 combines with J gene TRBJ1-3, with 7 bases aligning to TRBD1. The CDR3 runs to 19 residues. V was pared by 3 bases and J by 2 bases, with 16 bases of the junction left unmatched. From germline, CDR1 is KGHSH and CDR2 LQKENI.